These 9 T cell receptor beta chains share one sample of origin, sequenced in a study of T cells in Graves' hyperthyroidism and ophthalmopathy. TCR beta CDR3 region amplification was performed from RNA transcripts. Primed by the HTBI set, a first-round RT-PCR was run on the TCR CDR3. Via MiXCR, TCRdb re-called the multiplex PCR reads, giving one row per CDR3 protein. The table lists under 350,000 distinct CDR3 sequences, approximately 15% of them singletons. Source material: blood. The receptors come from a woman aged 60 to 75 with Graves' ophthalmopathy.

The V and J genes are TRBV28 and TRBJ2-3; D uncertain. This CDR3 spans 15 amino acids. The V gene lost 1 base and the J gene lost 2 bases, with 10 bases spanning the gap. Per the germline V gene, CDR1 is MDHEN and CDR2 is SYDVKM. The CDR3 protein is CASSLSFGNTDTQYF. CDR3 DNA sequence: TGTGCCAGCAGTTTATCTTTCGGAAACACAGATACGCAGTATTTT.

In this sample, this clonotype turned up many times. The chain recombines TRBV9 with TRBJ1-1; D not certain. CDR1 is SGDLS and CDR2 is YYNGEE in the germline V gene. Trimming took off 3 bases at V and 1 base at J, with 19 bases between the two ends. The CDR3 loop spans 17 amino acids. CDR3 loop: CASSGGRSRRGNTEAFF. CDR3 nucleotides: TGTGCCAGCAGCGGAGGAAGGTCTCGGCGAGGGAACACTGAAGCTTTCTTT.

This clonotype was recorded many times. V gene TRBV28 combines with J gene TRBJ2-2; D assignment may be TRBD1 or TRBD2 (5 bases each). Germline V gene sequence: CDR1 MDHEN, CDR2 SYDVKM. The V end was cut by 8 bases, the J end by 1 base, with 14 bases between. The CDR3 extends over 15 amino acids. The CDR3 here is CASVSGTVNTGELFF. CDR3 sequence (DNA): TGTGCCAGCGTCTCCGGGACGGTGAACACCGGGGAGCTGTTTTTT.

At least ten counts were recorded for this clonotype. The rearrangement joins TRBV12-3 or TRBV12-4 to TRBJ2-3, with TRBD2 matching over 7 bases. V was clipped by 8 bases and J by 2 bases; unmatched bases: 7. The CDR3 is made up of 14 amino acids. Written as DNA, the CDR3 is TGTGCCAGCTCCACCGGGACTACCACAGATACGCAGTATTTT. It translates to CASSTGTTTDTQYF.

This clonotype occurred many times. The chain has TRBV29-1 and TRBJ2-3; 10 positions agree with TRBD2. With V trimmed by 4 bases and J by 5 bases, 9 bases remained unmatched. Germline lookup yields CDR1 SQVTM and CDR2 ANQGSEA. The CDR3 runs to 15 residues. CDR3 nucleotides: TGCAGCGTTGTCGTAGCGGGAGGAAGAGTAGATACGCAGTATTTT. Its protein product is CSVVVAGGRVDTQYF.

The CDR3 loop is CASSPIWGNIQYF. Here the CDR3 DNA reads TGCGCCAGCAGCCCCATTTGGGGAAACATTCAGTACTTC. The chain has TRBV5-1 and TRBJ2-4; D unclear. Germline assignment: CDR1 SGHRS and CDR2 YFSETQ. Trimming took 4 bases from V and 6 from J, leaving 11 bases between them. This CDR3 is 13 amino acids long. The variable domain in full, completed from reference TRBV5-1 and TRBJ2-4, reads KAGVTQTPRYLIKTRGQQVTLSCSPISGHRSVSWYQQTPGQGLQFLFEYFSETQRNKGNFPGRFSGRQFSNSRSEMNVSTLELGDSALYLCASSPIWGNIQYFGAGTRLSVL.

Notes on this clonotype: The DNA is left out, because the CDR3 cannot be placed on it with certainty; the CDR3 is given as TCRdb lists it. The chain uses TRBV12-3 or TRBV12-4 and TRBJ1-4. The CDR3 has 14 residues if both end residues are counted. This CDR3 is CASSLEKANEKLFF.

This clonotype appeared many times. V gene TRBV2 combines with J gene TRBJ1-2; 7 bases agree with TRBD1. Germline CDR1 is SNHLY and CDR2 is FYNNEI. The junction had 4 bases not matched to a gene; V was cut back by 3 bases and J by 6 bases. The CDR3 totals 13 residues. The CDR3 region is CASSDRGFDGYTF. The CDR3 region has the DNA TGTGCCAGCAGTGACAGGGGGTTTGATGGCTACACCTTC.

This clonotype was recorded at least ten times. The CDR3 DNA is TGCAGTGCTAGAAGGACTAGCGGGTTCGGCGAGGACAATGAGCAGTTCTTC. Residues: CSARRTSGFGEDNEQFF. The V and J genes are TRBV20-1 and TRBJ2-1; the match to TRBD2 covers 11 bases. J gave up 5 bases and V 2 bases, and 11 bases lay outside the gene matches. This CDR3 contains 17 residues. CDR1 is DFQATT, CDR2 SNEGSKA, per germline (reference sequence).